This entry concerns a single T cell receptor (beta chain). Its antigen is not identified. The CDR3 extends over 17 amino acids. CDR1 is MDHEN, CDR2 SYDVKM, per germline. V lost 3 bases, J lost 6 bases, and 14 bases stayed unmatched. This PCR relied on a set of 60 Vbeta primers and 13 Jbeta primers. Profiling relied on immunoSEQ multiplex PCR, and the TCRdb table lists in-frame clones only, not all of them. The table records 150,000 to 180,000 clones, over 70% of them present only once. This sample is part of a study of cytomegalovirus exposure and HLA in healthy donors. Across the whole study: Of the donors genotyped, approximately 400 in all, around 77% fell in the Caucasian-associated ancestry cluster. Study outcomes and limitations: Later analysis demonstrated an association between a missense DCLRE1C variant and TCR beta V- and J-gene trimming. Evidence from a later analysis indicated that most CMV-associated TCR beta chains looked HLA-restricted.

The source of this sequence is a young man in good health and CMV-seropositive. The sequenced sample was PBMCs. This sequence joins TRBV28 and TRBJ2-5; TRBD2 matches at 9 bases. CDR3 nucleotides: TGTGCCAGCAGTTTGGGTCTCGGTAGCGGGAGATCAAAGACCCAGTACTTC. Translated: CASSLGLGSGRSKTQYF. The complete variable domain, with remaining parts taken from reference TRBV28 and TRBJ2-5, reads DVKVTQSSRYLVKRTGEKVFLECVQDMDHENMFWYRQDPGLGLRLIYFSYDVKMKEKGDIPEGYSVSREKKERFSLILESASTNQTSMYLCASSLGLGSGRSKTQYFGPGTRLLVL.